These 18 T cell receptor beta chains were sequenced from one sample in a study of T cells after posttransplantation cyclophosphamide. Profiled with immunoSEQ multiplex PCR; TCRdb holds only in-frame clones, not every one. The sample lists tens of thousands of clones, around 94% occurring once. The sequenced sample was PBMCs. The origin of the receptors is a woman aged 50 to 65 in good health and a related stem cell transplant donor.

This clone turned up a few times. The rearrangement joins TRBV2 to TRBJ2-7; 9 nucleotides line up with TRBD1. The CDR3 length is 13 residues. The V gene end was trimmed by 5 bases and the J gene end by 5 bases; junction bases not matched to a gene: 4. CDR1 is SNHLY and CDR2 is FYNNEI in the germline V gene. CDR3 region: CASSRTGENEQYF. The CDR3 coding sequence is TGTGCCAGCAGTCGGACAGGGGAAAACGAGCAGTACTTC.

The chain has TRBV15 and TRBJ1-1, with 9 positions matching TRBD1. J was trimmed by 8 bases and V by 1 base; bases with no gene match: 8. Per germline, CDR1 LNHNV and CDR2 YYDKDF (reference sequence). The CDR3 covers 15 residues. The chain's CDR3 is CATSRVSGQGIEAFF. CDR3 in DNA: TGTGCCACCAGCAGAGTCTCCGGACAGGGGATCGAAGCTTTCTTT. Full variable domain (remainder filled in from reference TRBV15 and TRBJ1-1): DAMVIQNPRYQVTQFGKPVTLSCSQTLNHNVMYWYQQKSSQAPKLLFHYYDKDFNNEADTPDNFQSRRPNTSFCFLDIRSPGLGDTAMYLCATSRVSGQGIEAFFGQGTRLTVV.

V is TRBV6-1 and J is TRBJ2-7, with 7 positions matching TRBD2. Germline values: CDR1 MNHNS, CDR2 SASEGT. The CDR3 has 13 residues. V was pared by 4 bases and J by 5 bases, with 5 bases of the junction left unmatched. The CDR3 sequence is CASSVGGADEQYF. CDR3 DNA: TGTGCCAGCAGTGTGGGAGGGGCAGACGAGCAGTACTTC.

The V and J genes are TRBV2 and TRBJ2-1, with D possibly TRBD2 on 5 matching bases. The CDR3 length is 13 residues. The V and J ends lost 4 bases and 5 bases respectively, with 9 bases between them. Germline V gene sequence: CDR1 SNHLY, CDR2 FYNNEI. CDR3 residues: CASSAGMNNEQFF. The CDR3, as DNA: TGTGCCAGCAGTGCCGGGATGAACAATGAGCAGTTCTTC. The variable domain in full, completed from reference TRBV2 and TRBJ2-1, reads EPEVTQTPSHQVTQMGQEVILRCVPISNHLYFYWYRQILGQKVEFLVSFYNNEISEKSEIFDDQFSVERPDGSNFTLKIRSTKLEDSAMYFCASSAGMNNEQFFGPGTRLTVL.

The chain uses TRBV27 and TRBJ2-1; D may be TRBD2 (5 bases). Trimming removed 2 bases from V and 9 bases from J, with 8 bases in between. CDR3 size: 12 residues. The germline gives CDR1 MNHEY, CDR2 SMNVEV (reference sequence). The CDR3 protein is CASSLGLTEQFF. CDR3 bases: TGTGCCAGCAGTTTAGGACTCACTGAGCAGTTCTTC.

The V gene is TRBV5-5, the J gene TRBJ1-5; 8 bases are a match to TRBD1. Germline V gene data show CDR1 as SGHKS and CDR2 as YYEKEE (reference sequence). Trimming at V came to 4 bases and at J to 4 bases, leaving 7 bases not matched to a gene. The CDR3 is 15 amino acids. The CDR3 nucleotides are TGTGCCAGCAGCCCCACCCGGACAGGGAATCAGCCCCAGCATTTT. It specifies CASSPTRTGNQPQHF.

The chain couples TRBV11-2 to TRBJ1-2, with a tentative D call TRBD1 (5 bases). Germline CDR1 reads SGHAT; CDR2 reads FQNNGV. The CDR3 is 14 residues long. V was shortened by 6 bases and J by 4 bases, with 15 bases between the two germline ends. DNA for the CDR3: TGTGCCAGCAGTCCGCCGGGGGGGATCTATGGCTACACCTTC. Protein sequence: CASSPPGGIYGYTF. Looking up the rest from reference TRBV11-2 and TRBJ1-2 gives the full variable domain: EAGVAQSPRYKIIEKRQSVAFWCNPISGHATLYWYQQILGQGPKLLIQFQNNGVVDDSQLPKDRFSAERLKGVDSTLKIQPAKLEDSAVYLCASSPPGGIYGYTFGSGTRLTVV.

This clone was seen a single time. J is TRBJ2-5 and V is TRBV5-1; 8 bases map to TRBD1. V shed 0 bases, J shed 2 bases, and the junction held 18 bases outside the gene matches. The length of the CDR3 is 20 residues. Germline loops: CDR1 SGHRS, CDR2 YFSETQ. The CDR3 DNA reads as TGCGCCAGCAGCTTGGTGAGCCCGACTATGGGACAGGCCCTTCAAGAGACCCAGTACTTC. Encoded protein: CASSLVSPTMGQALQETQYF.

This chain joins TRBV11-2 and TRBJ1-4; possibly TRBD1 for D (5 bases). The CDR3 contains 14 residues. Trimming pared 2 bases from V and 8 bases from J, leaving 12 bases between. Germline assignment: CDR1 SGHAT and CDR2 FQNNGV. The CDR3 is CASSLSRVDEKLFF. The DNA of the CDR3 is TGTGCCAGCAGCTTAAGCAGGGTCGACGAAAAACTGTTTTTT. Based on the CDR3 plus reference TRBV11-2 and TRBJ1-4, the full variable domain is EAGVAQSPRYKIIEKRQSVAFWCNPISGHATLYWYQQILGQGPKLLIQFQNNGVVDDSQLPKDRFSAERLKGVDSTLKIQPAKLEDSAVYLCASSLSRVDEKLFFGSGTQLSVL.

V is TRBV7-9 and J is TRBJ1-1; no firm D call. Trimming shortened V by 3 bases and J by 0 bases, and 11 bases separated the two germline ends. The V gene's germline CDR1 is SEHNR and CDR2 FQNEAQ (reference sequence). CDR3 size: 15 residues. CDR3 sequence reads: CASSFLATVNTEAFF. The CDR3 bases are TGTGCCAGCAGCTTCCTAGCTACAGTGAACACTGAAGCTTTCTTT. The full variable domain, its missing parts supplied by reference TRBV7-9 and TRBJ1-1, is DTGVSQNPRHKITKRGQNVTFRCDPISEHNRLYWYRQTLGQGPEFLTYFQNEAQLEKSRLLSDRFSAERPKGSFSTLEIQRTEQGDSAMYLCASSFLATVNTEAFFGQGTRLTVV.

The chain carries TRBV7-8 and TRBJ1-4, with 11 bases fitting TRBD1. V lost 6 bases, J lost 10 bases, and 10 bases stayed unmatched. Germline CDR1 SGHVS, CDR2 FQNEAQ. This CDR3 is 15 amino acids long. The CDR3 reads CASRPGQGEVRKLFF. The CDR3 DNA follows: TGTGCCAGCAGGCCGGGACAGGGGGAGGTCAGAAAACTGTTTTTT.

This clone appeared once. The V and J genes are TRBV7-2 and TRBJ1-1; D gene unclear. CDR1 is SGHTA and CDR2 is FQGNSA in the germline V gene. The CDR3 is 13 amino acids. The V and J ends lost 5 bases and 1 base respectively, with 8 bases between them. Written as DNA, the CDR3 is TGTGCCAGCAGCCTTTTCGGGAACACTGAAGCTTTCTTT. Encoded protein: CASSLFGNTEAFF.

This CDR3 reads CASSLVGDYRDTEAFF. DNA for the CDR3: TGTGCCAGCAGCTTAGTCGGAGATTACAGGGACACTGAAGCTTTCTTT. The chain links TRBV7-2 to TRBJ1-1; TRBD1 might be the D (6 bases). V lost 1 base to trimming and J lost 3 bases, with 15 bases between them. The germline CDR1 and CDR2 sequences are SGHTA and FQGNSA. The CDR3 consists of 16 residues.

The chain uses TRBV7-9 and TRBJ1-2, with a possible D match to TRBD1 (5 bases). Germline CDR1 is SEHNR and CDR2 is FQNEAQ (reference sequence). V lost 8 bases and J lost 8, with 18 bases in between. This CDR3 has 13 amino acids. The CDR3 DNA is TGTGCCAGCGCTACTGGGGGGTATACGGGCTACACCTTC. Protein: CASATGGYTGYTF. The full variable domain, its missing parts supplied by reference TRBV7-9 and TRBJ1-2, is DTGVSQNPRHKITKRGQNVTFRCDPISEHNRLYWYRQTLGQGPEFLTYFQNEAQLEKSRLLSDRFSAERPKGSFSTLEIQRTEQGDSAMYLCASATGGYTGYTFGSGTRLTVV.

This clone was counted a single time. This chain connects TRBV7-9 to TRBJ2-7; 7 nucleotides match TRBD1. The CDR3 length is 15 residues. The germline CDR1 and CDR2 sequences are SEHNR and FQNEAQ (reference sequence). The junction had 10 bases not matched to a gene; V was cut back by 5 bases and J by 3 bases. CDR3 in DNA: TGTGCCAGCAGCGAGCCGGGACAGCCATTCTACGAGCAGTACTTC. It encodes CASSEPGQPFYEQYF.

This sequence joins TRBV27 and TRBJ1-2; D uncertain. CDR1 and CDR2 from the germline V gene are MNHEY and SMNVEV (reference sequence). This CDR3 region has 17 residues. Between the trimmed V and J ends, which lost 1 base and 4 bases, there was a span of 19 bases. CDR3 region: CASSLYPGLERIYGYTF. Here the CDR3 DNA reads TGTGCCAGCAGTTTATACCCCGGACTAGAACGTATCTATGGCTACACCTTC.

In nucleotides, the CDR3 is TGTGCCAGCAGCGTCCCCGAAGGGGAGGGGGTCACCGGGGAGCTGTTTTTT. It yields the protein CASSVPEGEGVTGELFF. This chain joins TRBV9 and TRBJ2-2; D perhaps matches TRBD2 (7 bases). CDR1 SGDLS and CDR2 YYNGEE come from the germline V gene. The CDR3 consists of 17 residues. The V end was cut by 2 bases, the J end by 4 bases, with 18 bases between.

For the CDR3, the DNA is TGTGCCAGCAGCTTGGGTACAGACTATGGCTACACCTTC. Its translation is CASSLGTDYGYTF. The chain has TRBV5-6 and TRBJ1-2; D not certain. CDR3 length: 13 amino acids. Trimming took 0 bases from V and 3 from J, leaving 6 bases between them. Germline loops: CDR1 SGHDT, CDR2 YYEEEE.